The clone carrying this TCR beta chain was detected only once. Repertoires were generated with immunoSEQ multiplex PCR, while TCRdb's copy carries only in-frame clones and drops some. The sample lists fewer than 350,000 clones, 86% occurring once. The data derive from a study of blood T cell repertoires in COVID-19. J gave up 6 bases and V 2 bases, and 6 bases lay outside the gene matches. CDR3 length equals 14 residues. The germline CDR1 and CDR2 sequences are GTSNPN and SVGIG (reference sequence). The J gene is TRBJ1-1, the V gene TRBV30; 10 nucleotides match TRBD1. This TCR was sampled from a woman aged 25 to 39 with COVID-19, enrolled during active disease. Specimen: peripheral blood. CDR3 sequence reads: CAWSRGTGVAEAFF. DNA for the CDR3: TGTGCCTGGAGTCGGGGGACAGGGGTGGCTGAAGCTTTCTTT.